This entry lists 14 T cell receptor beta chains sequenced from one sample in a study of blood T cell repertoires in COVID-19. Assay: immunoSEQ multiplex PCR; the TCRdb copy retains only in-frame clones and omits some. This table holds roughly 150,000 clones, 70% to 90% found once. Sample: peripheral blood. Receptors were obtained from a woman between 45 and 60 years old with acute or convalescent COVID-19.

This chain connects TRBV28 to TRBJ1-6, with TRBD1 matching 7 bases. With V trimmed by 6 bases and J by 6 bases, 11 bases remained unmatched. From germline, CDR1 is MDHEN and CDR2 SYDVKM. This CDR3 contains 16 residues. Written as DNA, the CDR3 is TGTGCCAGCAGATACTCGGGACAGAACTTTAATTCACCCCTCCACTTT. Protein: CASRYSGQNFNSPLHF.

Ten or more counts support this clone. This rearrangement joins TRBV27 to TRBJ1-5, with no clear D. Trimming shortened V by 3 bases and J by 6 bases, and 12 bases separated the two germline ends. The CDR3 contains 14 residues. Germline-derived CDR1 and CDR2 are MNHEY and SMNVEV (reference sequence). This CDR3 is CASSFNGGFQPQHF. The CDR3 DNA follows: TGTGCCAGCAGTTTTAACGGAGGGTTTCAGCCCCAGCATTTT.

This clone appeared many times. This chain uses TRBV7-3 with TRBJ2-2; D remains unclear. V lost 1 base and J 4 bases, leaving 4 bases between the germline ends. The germline CDR1 and CDR2 sequences are SGHTA and FQGTGA. The CDR3 has 13 amino acids. CDR3 sequence reads: CASSLISTGELFF. DNA for the CDR3: TGTGCCAGCAGCTTAATCTCCACCGGGGAGCTGTTTTTT.

The chain combines TRBV13 with TRBJ2-7; TRBD1 aligns across 9 bases. Germline V lookup: CDR1 PRHDT, CDR2 FYEKMQ (reference sequence). CDR3 length: 13 residues. J lost 3 bases, V lost 4 bases, and 1 base had no gene match. In DNA form, the CDR3 reads TGTGCCAGCAGCTGGGGACAGGGCTACGAGCAGTACTTC. This gives the protein CASSWGQGYEQYF.

J is TRBJ1-1 and V is TRBV2, with D uncertain. Germline V lookup: CDR1 SNHLY, CDR2 FYNNEI. The V and J ends lost 6 bases and 4 bases respectively, with 21 bases between them. The CDR3 is 16 residues long. This CDR3 is CASREKIADISTEAFF. Here the CDR3 DNA reads TGTGCCAGCAGGGAAAAAATTGCCGACATTTCCACTGAAGCTTTCTTT.

J is TRBJ1-1 and V is TRBV7-2; D is perhaps TRBD1 (5 bases). V lost 2 bases to trimming and J lost 4 bases, with 11 bases between them. This CDR3 spans 14 amino acids. The germline V gene encodes CDR1 SGHTA and CDR2 FQGNSA. The CDR3 here is CASSLMGGSTEAFF. Here the CDR3 DNA reads TGTGCCAGCAGCTTAATGGGGGGAAGCACTGAAGCTTTCTTT.

J is TRBJ2-7 and V is TRBV6-2 or TRBV6-3, with D tentatively TRBD2 (5 bases). V was cut by 2 bases and J by 3 bases, with 14 bases left in between. This CDR3 has 15 residues. Germline V gene data show CDR1 as MNHEY and CDR2 as SVGEGT. CDR3: CASSYRGVGSYEQYF. The CDR3 DNA reads as TGTGCCAGCAGTTACCGGGGAGTGGGGAGCTACGAGCAGTACTTC.

V gene TRBV5-4 combines with J gene TRBJ1-5; D not certain. Trimming pared 0 bases from V and 1 base from J, leaving 5 bases between. The CDR3 length is 14 residues. Germline CDR1 reads SGHNT; CDR2 reads YYREEE (reference sequence). CDR3 in amino acids: CASSLGGSNQPQHF. CDR3 nucleotide sequence: TGTGCCAGCAGCTTGGGAGGGAGCAATCAGCCCCAGCATTTT.

V and J are TRBV6-5 and TRBJ1-2; no clear D gene. Trimming left V 7 bases short and J 3 bases short, with 15 bases between. The length of the CDR3 is 14 residues. CDR1 and CDR2 from the germline V gene are MNHEY and SVGAGI. For the CDR3, the DNA is TGTGCCAGCACCATTGCAGGCATCGACTATGGCTACACCTTC. This gives the protein CASTIAGIDYGYTF.

The J gene is TRBJ1-4, the V gene TRBV18; D possibly corresponds to TRBD1 (6 bases). Trimming pared 8 bases from V and 2 bases from J, leaving 12 bases between. Germline loops: CDR1 KGHSH, CDR2 LQKENI. The CDR3 length is 14 residues. CDR3: CASVPQGTNEKLFF. DNA for the CDR3: TGTGCCAGCGTCCCCCAGGGGACTAATGAAAAACTGTTTTTT. Filled out from reference TRBV18 and TRBJ1-4, the complete variable domain reads NAGVMQNPRHLVRRRGQEARLRCSPMKGHSHVYWYRQLPEEGLKFMVYLQKENIIDESGMPKERFSAEFPKEGPSILRIQQVVRGDSAAYFCASVPQGTNEKLFFGSGTQLSVL.

This clone was picked up one time. The chain couples TRBV19 to TRBJ1-2; the D gene is possibly TRBD1 (6 bases). The CDR3 has 16 residues. V was pared by 0 bases and J by 5 bases, with 16 bases between. Germline V gene sequence: CDR1 LNHDA, CDR2 SQIVND (reference sequence). The CDR3 loop is CASSIDLAGAAYGYTF. CDR3 DNA sequence: TGTGCCAGTAGTATAGATCTGGCAGGGGCGGCATATGGCTACACCTTC.

V usage is TRBV11-2 and J usage is TRBJ2-1; 11 nucleotides match TRBD1. J lost 9 bases, V lost 5 bases, and 6 bases had no gene match. Per the germline V gene, CDR1 is SGHAT and CDR2 is FQNNGV. The CDR3 sequence is 14 residues long. Written as DNA, the CDR3 is TGTGCCAGCAGCCCCGGACAGGGGGCGAGTGAGCAGTTCTTC. This sequence encodes CASSPGQGASEQFF.

The chain uses TRBV7-3 and TRBJ1-1; D is possibly TRBD1 (5 bases). CDR3 size: 14 residues. The germline V gene has CDR1 SGHTA and CDR2 FQGTGA. V lost 4 bases to trimming and J lost 0 bases, with 9 bases between them. CDR3 amino acids: CASSSDSMNTEAFF. CDR3 bases: TGTGCCAGCAGCTCCGACAGTATGAACACTGAAGCTTTCTTT.

This clone was seen a single time. This rearrangement joins TRBV5-1 to TRBJ2-7, with 7 bases identical to TRBD1. Trimming at V came to 4 bases and at J to 2 bases, leaving 6 bases not matched to a gene. The CDR3 length is 14 residues. Germline V gene lookup returns CDR1 SGHRS and CDR2 YFSETQ. CDR3 loop: CASSEGQPTYEQYF. CDR3 DNA: TGCGCCAGCAGCGAGGGACAGCCTACCTACGAGCAGTACTTC.